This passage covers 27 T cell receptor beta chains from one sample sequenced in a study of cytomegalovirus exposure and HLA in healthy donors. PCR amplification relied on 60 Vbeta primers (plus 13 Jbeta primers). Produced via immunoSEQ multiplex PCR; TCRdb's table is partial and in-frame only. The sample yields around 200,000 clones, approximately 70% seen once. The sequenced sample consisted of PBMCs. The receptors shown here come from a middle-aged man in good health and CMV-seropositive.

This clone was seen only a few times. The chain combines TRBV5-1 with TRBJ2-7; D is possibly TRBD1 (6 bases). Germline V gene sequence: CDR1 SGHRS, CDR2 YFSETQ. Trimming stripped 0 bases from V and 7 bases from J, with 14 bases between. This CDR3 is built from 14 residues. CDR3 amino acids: CASSLEAATGEQYF. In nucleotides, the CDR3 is TGCGCCAGCAGCTTGGAGGCTGCTACAGGGGAGCAGTACTTC. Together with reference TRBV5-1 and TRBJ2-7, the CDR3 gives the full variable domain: KAGVTQTPRYLIKTRGQQVTLSCSPISGHRSVSWYQQTPGQGLQFLFEYFSETQRNKGNFPGRFSGRQFSNSRSEMNVSTLELGDSALYLCASSLEAATGEQYFGPGTRLTVT.

CDR3 bases: TGTGCCAGCAGCTTGGTCGGGACAGGGGGCACAGATACGCAGTATTTT. It codes for CASSLVGTGGTDTQYF. The chain links TRBV5-4 to TRBJ2-3; the match to TRBD1 covers 10 bases. This CDR3 has 16 residues. The J segment lost 1 base and the V segment lost 0 bases, leaving 2 bases of the junction unmatched. Germline V lookup: CDR1 SGHNT, CDR2 YYREEE (reference sequence).

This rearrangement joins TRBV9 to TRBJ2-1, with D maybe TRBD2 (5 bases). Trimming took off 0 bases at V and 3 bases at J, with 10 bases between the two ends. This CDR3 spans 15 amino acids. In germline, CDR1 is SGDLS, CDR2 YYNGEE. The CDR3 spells CASSVGGGIYNEQFF. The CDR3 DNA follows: TGTGCCAGCAGCGTAGGAGGAGGTATCTACAATGAGCAGTTCTTC.

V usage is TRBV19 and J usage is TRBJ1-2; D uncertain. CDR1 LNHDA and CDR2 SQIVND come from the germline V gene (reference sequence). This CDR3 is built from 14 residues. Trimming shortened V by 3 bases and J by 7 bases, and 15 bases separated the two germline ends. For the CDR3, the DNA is TGTGCCAGTAGTATTACCGGTGCGGGAGGTGGCTACACCTTC. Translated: CASSITGAGGGYTF.

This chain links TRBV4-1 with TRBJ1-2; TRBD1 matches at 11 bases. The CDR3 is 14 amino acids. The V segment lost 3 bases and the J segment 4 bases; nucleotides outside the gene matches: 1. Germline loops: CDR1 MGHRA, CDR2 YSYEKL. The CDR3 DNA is TGCGCCAGCAGCCAGGACAGGGGGCTCTATGGCTACACCTTC. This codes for CASSQDRGLYGYTF.

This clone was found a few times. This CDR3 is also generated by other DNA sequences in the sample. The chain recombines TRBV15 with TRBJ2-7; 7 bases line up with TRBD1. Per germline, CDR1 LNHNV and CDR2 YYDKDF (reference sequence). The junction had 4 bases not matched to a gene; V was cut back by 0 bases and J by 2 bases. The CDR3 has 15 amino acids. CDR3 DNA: TGTGCCACCAGCAGAGATCGGCAGGGGGCCTACGAGCAGTACTTC. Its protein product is CATSRDRQGAYEQYF.

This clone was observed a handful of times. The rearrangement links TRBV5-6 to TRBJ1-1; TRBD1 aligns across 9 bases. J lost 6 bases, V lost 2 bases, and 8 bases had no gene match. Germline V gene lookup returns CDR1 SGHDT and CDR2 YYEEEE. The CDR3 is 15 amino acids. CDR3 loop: CASSFDRGGVAEAFF. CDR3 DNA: TGTGCCAGCAGCTTTGACAGGGGGGGTGTAGCTGAAGCTTTCTTT.

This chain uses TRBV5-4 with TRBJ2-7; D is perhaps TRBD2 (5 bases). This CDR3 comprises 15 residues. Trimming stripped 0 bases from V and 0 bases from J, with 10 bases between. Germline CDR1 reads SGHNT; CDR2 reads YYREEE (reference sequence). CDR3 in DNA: TGTGCCAGCAGCTTGGGACCAGGACTCTCCTACGAGCAGTACTTC. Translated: CASSLGPGLSYEQYF.

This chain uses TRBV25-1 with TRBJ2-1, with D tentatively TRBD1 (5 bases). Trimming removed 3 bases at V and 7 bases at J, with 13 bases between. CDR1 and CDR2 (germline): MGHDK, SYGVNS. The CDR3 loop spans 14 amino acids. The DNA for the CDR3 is TGTGCCAGCAGTGACGCAAGGGGAAGGAATGAGCAGTTCTTC. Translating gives CASSDARGRNEQFF.

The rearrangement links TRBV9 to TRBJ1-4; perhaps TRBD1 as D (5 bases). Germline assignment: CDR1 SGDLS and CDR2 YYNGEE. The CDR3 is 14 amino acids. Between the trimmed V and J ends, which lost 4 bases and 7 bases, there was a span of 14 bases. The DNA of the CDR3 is TGTGCCAGCAGCTCACAGGTAGCTAGTGAAAAACTGTTTTTT. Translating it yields CASSSQVASEKLFF. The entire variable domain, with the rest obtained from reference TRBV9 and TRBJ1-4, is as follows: DSGVTQTPKHLITATGQRVTLRCSPRSGDLSVYWYQQSLDQGLQFLIQYYNGEERAKGNILERFSAQQFPDLHSELNLSSLELGDSALYFCASSSQVASEKLFFGSGTQLSVL.

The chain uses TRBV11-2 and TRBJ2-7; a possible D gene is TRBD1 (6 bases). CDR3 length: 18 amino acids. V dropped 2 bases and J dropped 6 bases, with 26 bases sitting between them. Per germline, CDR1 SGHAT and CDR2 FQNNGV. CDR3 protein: CASSLSSSGGGEYAEQYF. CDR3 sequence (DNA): TGTGCCAGCAGCTTATCTTCGAGCGGTGGGGGCGAATATGCCGAGCAGTACTTC.

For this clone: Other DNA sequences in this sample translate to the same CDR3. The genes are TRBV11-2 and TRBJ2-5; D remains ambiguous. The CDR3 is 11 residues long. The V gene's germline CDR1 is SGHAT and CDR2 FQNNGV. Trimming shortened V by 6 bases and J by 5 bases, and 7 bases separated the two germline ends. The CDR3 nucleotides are TGTGCCAGCAGTCCGCGGGAGACCCAGTACTTC. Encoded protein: CASSPRETQYF.

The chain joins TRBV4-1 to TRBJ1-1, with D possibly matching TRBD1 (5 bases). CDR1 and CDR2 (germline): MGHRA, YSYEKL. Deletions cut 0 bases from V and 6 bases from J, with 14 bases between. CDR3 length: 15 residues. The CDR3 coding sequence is TGCGCCAGCAGCCAAGACAGAAGCGGGGGTCCTGAAGCTTTCTTT. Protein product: CASSQDRSGGPEAFF.

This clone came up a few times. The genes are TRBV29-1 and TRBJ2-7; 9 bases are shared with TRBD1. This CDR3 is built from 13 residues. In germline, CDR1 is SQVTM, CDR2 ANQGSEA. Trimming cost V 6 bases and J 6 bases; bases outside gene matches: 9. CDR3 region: CSVTRDRAAEQYF. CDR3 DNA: TGCAGCGTGACGAGGGACAGGGCGGCCGAGCAGTACTTC.

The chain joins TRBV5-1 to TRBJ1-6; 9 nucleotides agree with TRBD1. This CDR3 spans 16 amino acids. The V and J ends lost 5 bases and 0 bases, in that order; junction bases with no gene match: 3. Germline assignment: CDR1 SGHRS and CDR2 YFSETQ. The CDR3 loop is CASSLQGASYNSPLHF. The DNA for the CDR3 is TGCGCCAGCAGTCTACAGGGGGCCTCCTATAATTCACCCCTCCACTTT.

The CDR3 region is CASSSQRGGLDTQYF. CDR3 sequence (DNA): TGTGCCAGCAGCTCCCAGCGGGGGGGGCTAGATACGCAGTATTTT. V usage is TRBV13 and J usage is TRBJ2-3, with 10 bases aligning to TRBD2. Germline-derived CDR1 and CDR2 are PRHDT and FYEKMQ (reference sequence). V was pared by 4 bases and J by 5 bases, with 6 bases of the junction left unmatched. This CDR3 spans 15 amino acids. Full variable domain (rest looked up from reference TRBV13 and TRBJ2-3): AAGVIQSPRHLIKEKRETATLKCYPIPRHDTVYWYQQGPGQDPQFLISFYEKMQSDKGSIPDRFSAQQFSDYHSELNMSSLELGDSALYFCASSSQRGGLDTQYFGPGTRLTVL.

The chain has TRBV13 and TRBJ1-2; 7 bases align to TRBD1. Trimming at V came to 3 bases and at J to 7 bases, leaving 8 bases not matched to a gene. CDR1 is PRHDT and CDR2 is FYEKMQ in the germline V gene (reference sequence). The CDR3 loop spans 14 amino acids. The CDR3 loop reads CASSFRGQFGGYTF. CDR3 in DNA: TGTGCCAGCAGCTTCAGGGGACAGTTCGGTGGCTACACCTTC.

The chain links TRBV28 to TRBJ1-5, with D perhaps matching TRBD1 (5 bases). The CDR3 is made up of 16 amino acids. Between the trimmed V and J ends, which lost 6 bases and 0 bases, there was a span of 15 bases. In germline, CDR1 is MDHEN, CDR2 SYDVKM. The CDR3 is CASRNRRGYSNQPQHF. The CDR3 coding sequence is TGTGCCAGCAGGAACAGGAGGGGTTATAGCAATCAGCCCCAGCATTTT.

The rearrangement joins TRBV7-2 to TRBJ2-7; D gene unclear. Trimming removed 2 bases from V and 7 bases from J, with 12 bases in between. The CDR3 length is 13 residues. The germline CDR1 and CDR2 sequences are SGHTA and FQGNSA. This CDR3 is CASSLLPNKEQYF. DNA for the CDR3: TGTGCCAGCAGCTTACTCCCCAACAAGGAGCAGTACTTC.

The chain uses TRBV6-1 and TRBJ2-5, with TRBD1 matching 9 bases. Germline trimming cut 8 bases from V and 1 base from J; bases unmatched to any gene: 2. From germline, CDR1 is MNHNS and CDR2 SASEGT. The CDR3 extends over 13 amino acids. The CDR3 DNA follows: TGTGCCAGCCGGGACAGGGTCCAAGAGACCCAGTACTTC. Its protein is CASRDRVQETQYF.

CDR3 loop: CASSLVQGNHGELFF. The CDR3 DNA is TGTGCCAGCAGCTTGGTACAGGGCAACCACGGGGAGCTGTTTTTT. The J gene is TRBJ2-2, the V gene TRBV5-4; TRBD1 is a possible D gene (6 bases). The CDR3 has 15 amino acids. In germline, CDR1 is SGHNT, CDR2 YYREEE (reference sequence). V lost 0 bases and J lost 7, with 13 bases in between.

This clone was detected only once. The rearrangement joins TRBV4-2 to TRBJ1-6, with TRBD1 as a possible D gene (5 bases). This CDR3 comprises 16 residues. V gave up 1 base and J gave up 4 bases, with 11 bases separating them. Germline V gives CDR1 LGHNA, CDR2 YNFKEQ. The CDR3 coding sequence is TGTGCCAGCAGCCAAGGGGGGGGATTTTATAATTCACCCCTCCACTTT. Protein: CASSQGGGFYNSPLHF.

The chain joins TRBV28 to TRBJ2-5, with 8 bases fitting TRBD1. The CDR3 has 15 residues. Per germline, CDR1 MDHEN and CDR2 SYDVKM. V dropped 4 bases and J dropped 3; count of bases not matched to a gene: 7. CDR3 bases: TGTGCCAGCAGTTCCCGCTGGACAGGGAAAGAGACCCAGTACTTC. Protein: CASSSRWTGKETQYF.

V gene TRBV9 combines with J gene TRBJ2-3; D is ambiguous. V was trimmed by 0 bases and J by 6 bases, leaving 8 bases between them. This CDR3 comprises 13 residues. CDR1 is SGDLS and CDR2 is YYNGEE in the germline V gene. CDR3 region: CASSVDQVDTQYF. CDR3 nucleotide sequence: TGTGCCAGCAGCGTAGATCAGGTTGATACGCAGTATTTT.

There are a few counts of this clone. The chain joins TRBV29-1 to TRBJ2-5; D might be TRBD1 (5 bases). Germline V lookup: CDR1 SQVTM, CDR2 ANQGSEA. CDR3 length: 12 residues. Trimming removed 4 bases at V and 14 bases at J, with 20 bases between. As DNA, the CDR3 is TGCAGCGTTGGCTCCGCCCAGGGTATGGTCTACTTC. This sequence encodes CSVGSAQGMVYF. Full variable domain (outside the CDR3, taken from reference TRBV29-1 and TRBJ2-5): SAVISQKPSRDICQRGTSLTIQCQVDSQVTMMFWYRQQPGQSLTLIATANQGSEATYESGFVIDKFPISRPNLTFSTLTVSNMSPEDSSIYLCSVGSAQGMVYFGPGTRLLVL.

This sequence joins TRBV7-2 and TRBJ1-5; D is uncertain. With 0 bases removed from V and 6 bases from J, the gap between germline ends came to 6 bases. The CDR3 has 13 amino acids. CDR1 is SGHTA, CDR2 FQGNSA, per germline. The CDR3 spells CASSLAGLQPQHF. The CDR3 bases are TGTGCCAGCAGCTTAGCGGGCCTTCAGCCCCAGCATTTT.

CDR3 sequence: CASSPSGQGYGYTF. DNA of the CDR3: TGTGCCAGTAGTCCATCGGGACAGGGTTATGGCTACACCTTC. The chain is built from TRBV19 and TRBJ1-2, with 9 bases matching TRBD1. Unmatched junction bases numbered 6, after V lost 5 bases and J lost 5 bases. CDR1 LNHDA and CDR2 SQIVND come from the germline V gene (reference sequence). This CDR3 region has 14 residues. The full variable domain, completed using reference TRBV19 and TRBJ1-2, is DGGITQSPKYLFRKEGQNVTLSCEQNLNHDAMYWYRQDPGQGLRLIYYSQIVNDFQKGDIAEGYSVSREKKESFPLTVTSAQKNPTAFYLCASSPSGQGYGYTFGSGTRLTVV.